What follows describes a single T cell receptor beta chain. Its antigen is currently unknown. The data derive from a study of tumor and adjacent non-tumor tissue in lung cancer. As for the study in general: Aged about 31 to 80 years, patients included about 11 men and 4 or 5 women with stage I to III disease.

Study-level findings and limits: Significantly higher TCR diversity was found in tumor than normal lung.

The CDR3 length is 15 residues. Germline CDR1 and CDR2: MNHEY and SVGEGT. The template was RNA from unsorted bulk tissue. Distant lung tissue was collected more than 3 cm away from the tumor edge. Three rounds of nested PCR, following a modified ARM-PCR protocol, produced the TCRbeta library. TCRdb analysed the multiplex PCR reads with MiXCR anew, one entry per CDR3 protein. Of 94,000 or so distinct CDR3 sequences in the sample, about 77% were seen once. Sequences were obtained from distant non-tumor lung tissue. V usage is TRBV6-2 or TRBV6-3 and J usage is TRBJ1-2, with 12 bases lining up with TRBD1. The TCR sequence derives from a woman aged 45-59 years with non-small cell lung cancer. The DNA of the CDR3 is TGTATCAGCAGGGACAGGGGGCGCGACACCTATGGCTACACCTTC. This codes for CISRDRGRDTYGYTF.